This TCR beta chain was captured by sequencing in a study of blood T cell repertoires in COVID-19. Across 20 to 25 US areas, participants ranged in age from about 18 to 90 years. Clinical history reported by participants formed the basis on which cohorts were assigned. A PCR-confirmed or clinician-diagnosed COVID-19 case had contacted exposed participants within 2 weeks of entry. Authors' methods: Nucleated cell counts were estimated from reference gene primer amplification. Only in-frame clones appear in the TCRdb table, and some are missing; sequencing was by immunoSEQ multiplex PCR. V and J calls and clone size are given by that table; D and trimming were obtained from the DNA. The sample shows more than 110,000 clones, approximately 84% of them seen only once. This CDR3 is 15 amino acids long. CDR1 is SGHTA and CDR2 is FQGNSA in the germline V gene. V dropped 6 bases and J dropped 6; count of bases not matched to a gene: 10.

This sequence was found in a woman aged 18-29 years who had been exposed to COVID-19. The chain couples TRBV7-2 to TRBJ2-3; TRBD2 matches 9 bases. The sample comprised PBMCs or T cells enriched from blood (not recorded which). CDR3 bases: TGTGCCAGCAGGGCCGCGGGAGGGAGAGGTGATACGCAGTATTTT. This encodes CASRAAGGRGDTQYF.